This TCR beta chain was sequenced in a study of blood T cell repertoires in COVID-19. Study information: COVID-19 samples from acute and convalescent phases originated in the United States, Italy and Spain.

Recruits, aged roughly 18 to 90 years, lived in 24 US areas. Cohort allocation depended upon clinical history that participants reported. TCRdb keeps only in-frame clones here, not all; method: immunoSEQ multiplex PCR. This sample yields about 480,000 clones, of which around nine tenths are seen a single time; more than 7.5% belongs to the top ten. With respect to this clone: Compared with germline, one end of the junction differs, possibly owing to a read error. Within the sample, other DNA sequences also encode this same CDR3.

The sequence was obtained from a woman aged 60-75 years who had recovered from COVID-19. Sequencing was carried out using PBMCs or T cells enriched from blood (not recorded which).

The CDR3 is CASSARGRFMETQYF. CDR3 coding DNA: TGCGCCAGCAGTGCTAGGGGGCGATTTATGGAGACCCAGTACTTC. The chain recombines TRBV2 with TRBJ2-5, with 7 bases fitting TRBD1. The germline gives CDR1 SNHLY, CDR2 FYNNEI. The CDR3 extends over 15 amino acids.